This TCR beta chain was recorded in a study of blood T cell repertoires in COVID-19. Overall study context: Both acute and convalescent COVID-19 samples were obtained from the United States, Italy and Spain. The analysed material was cDNA or gDNA that came from T cells, B-cell-depleted T cells, or PBMCs.

Authors' analysis steps: Amplifying reference gene primers gave estimates of nucleated cell counts. Repertoires were generated with immunoSEQ multiplex PCR, while TCRdb's copy carries only in-frame clones and drops some. That table is the source of V, J and clone size, and D and trimming were worked out from the DNA. The sample contains 150,000 or so clones, about 89% of which appear only once. After removal of 2 bases from V and 4 bases from J, the junction contained 5 bases not matched to a gene. The CDR3 consists of 15 residues. Looked up from germline, CDR1 is SGHRS and CDR2 is YFSETQ. This clonotype originated in a man older than 75 with acute or convalescent COVID-19. The V gene is TRBV5-1, the J gene TRBJ2-1; 8 positions agree with TRBD2. The sequenced sample was peripheral blood. The CDR3, as DNA: TGCGCCAGCAGCTTTAGCGGGGCCTTTTACAATGAGCAGTTCTTC. It codes for CASSFSGAFYNEQFF.